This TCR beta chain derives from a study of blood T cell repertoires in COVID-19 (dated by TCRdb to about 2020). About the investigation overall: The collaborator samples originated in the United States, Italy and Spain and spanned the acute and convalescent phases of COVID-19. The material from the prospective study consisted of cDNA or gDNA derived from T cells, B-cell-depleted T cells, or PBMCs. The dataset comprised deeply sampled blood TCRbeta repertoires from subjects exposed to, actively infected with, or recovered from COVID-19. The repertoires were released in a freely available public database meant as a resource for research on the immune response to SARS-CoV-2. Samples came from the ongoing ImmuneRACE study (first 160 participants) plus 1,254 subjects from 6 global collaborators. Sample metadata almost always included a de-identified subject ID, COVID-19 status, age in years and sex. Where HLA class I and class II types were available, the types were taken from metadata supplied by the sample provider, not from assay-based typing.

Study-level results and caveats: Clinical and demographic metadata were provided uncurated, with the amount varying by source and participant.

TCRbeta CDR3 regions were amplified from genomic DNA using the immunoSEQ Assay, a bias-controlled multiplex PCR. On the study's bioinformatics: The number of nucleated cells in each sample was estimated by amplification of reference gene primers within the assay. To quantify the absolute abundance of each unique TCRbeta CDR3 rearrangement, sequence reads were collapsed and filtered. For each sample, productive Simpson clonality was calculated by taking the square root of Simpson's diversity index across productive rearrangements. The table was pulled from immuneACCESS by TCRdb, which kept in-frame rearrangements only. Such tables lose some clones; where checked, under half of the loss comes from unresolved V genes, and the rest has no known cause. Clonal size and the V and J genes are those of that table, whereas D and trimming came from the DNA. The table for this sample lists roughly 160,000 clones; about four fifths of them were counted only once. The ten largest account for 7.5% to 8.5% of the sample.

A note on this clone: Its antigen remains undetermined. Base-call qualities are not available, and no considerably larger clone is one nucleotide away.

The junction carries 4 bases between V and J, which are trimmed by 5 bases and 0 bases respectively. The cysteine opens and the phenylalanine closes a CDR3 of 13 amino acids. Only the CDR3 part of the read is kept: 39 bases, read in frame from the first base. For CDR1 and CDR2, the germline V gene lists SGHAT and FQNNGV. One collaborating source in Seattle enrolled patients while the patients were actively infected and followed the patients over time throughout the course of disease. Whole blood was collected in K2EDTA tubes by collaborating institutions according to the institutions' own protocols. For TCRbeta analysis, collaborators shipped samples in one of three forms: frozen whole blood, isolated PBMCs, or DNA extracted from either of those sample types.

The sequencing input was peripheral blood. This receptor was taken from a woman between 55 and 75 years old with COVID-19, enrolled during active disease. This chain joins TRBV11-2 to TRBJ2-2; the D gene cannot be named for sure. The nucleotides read TGTGCCAGCAGCAACACGAACACCGGGGAGCTGTTTTTT. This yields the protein CASSNTNTGELFF.